The sequence of this T cell receptor (beta chain) was determined in a study of T-cell memory formation after mild COVID-19. Study-wide points: Clones that got smaller from day 15 to 85 had even CD4/CD8, while clones growing later tipped toward CD4+.

TCRdb re-derived calls from the 5' RACE reads in MiXCR, one entry per CDR3 protein. Of about 410,000 distinct CDR3 sequences in the sample, over 15% were seen once. The length of the CDR3 is 15 residues. The V and J ends lost 1 base and 0 bases, in that order; junction bases with no gene match: 2. Looked up from germline, CDR1 is SEHNR and CDR2 is FQNEAQ (reference sequence). In this sample, this clonotype turned up a few times. Its antigen is currently unknown. The material sequenced was PBMCs or a T cell subset sorted from them (not recorded which). The origin of this receptor is a man aged 18 to 30 who had mild COVID-19 (a few samples of this study predate the infection). Cell type and time point are not known. The genes are TRBV7-9 and TRBJ1-2; 7 bases fit TRBD1. The DNA for the CDR3 is TGTGCCAGCAGCTTAGATCAGGGGGCTAACTATGGCTACACCTTC. Amino acids: CASSLDQGANYGYTF.